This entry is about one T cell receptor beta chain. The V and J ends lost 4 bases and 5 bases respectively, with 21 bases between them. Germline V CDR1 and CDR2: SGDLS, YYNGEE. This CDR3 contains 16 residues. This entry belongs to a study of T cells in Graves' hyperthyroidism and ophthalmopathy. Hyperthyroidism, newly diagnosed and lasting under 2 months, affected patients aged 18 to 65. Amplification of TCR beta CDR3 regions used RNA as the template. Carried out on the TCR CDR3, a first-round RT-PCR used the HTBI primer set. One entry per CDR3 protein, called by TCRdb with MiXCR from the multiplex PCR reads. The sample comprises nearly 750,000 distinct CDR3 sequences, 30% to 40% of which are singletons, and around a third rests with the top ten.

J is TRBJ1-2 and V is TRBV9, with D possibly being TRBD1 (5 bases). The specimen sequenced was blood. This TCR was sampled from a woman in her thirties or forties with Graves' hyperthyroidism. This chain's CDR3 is CASSRGQGPSRYGYTF. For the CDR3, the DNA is TGTGCCAGCAGCAGAGGACAAGGGCCATCGCGGTATGGCTACACCTTC.